This is a list of T cell receptor beta chains from one sample in a study of CD8 T cells in ankylosing spondylitis. Each CDR3 protein is one row after TCRdb ran MiXCR on the 5' RACE reads. In the table there are 26,000 or so distinct CDR3 sequences, approximately 8% of which are singletons. Material for sequencing was blood. These receptors originate from a male donor with ankylosing spondylitis or in good health (not recorded which). The CDR3 runs from the conserved cysteine through the conserved F or W. Each record gives: D gene, J gene, V gene, CDR3 protein. A D gene is named only where the DNA matches it firmly.

d_call: -; j_call: TRBJ2-3; v_call: TRBV24-1; cdr3_aa: CATSDFQATDTQYF
d_call: -; j_call: TRBJ2-2; v_call: TRBV4-3; cdr3_aa: CASSQDPGTGELFF
d_call: -; j_call: TRBJ2-1; v_call: TRBV5-5; cdr3_aa: CASSLKDRLYNEQFF
d_call: -; j_call: TRBJ2-1; v_call: TRBV7-9; cdr3_aa: CASSPSQGSYNEQFF
d_call: TRBD2; j_call: TRBJ2-2; v_call: TRBV12-3/TRBV12-4; cdr3_aa: CASSRGLAGRNTGELFF
d_call: -; j_call: TRBJ2-3; v_call: TRBV20-1; cdr3_aa: CSASRTVSTDTQYF
d_call: -; j_call: TRBJ2-1; v_call: TRBV29-1; cdr3_aa: CSVRVSNEQFF
d_call: -; j_call: TRBJ2-1; v_call: TRBV29-1; cdr3_aa: CSVNHNEQFF
d_call: -; j_call: TRBJ2-1; v_call: TRBV12-3/TRBV12-4; cdr3_aa: CASSRDTGPLYNEQFF
d_call: TRBD2; j_call: TRBJ2-1; v_call: TRBV5-1; cdr3_aa: CASSPIGTSGRAQFF
d_call: TRBD2; j_call: TRBJ2-2; v_call: TRBV20-1; cdr3_aa: CSARTSGTNTGELFF
d_call: -; j_call: TRBJ1-1; v_call: TRBV3-1; cdr3_aa: CASSVDRMAEAFF
d_call: -; j_call: TRBJ2-7; v_call: TRBV5-5; cdr3_aa: CASSRDTTYEQYF
d_call: -; j_call: TRBJ2-3; v_call: TRBV5-1; cdr3_aa: CASSLDHTDTQYF